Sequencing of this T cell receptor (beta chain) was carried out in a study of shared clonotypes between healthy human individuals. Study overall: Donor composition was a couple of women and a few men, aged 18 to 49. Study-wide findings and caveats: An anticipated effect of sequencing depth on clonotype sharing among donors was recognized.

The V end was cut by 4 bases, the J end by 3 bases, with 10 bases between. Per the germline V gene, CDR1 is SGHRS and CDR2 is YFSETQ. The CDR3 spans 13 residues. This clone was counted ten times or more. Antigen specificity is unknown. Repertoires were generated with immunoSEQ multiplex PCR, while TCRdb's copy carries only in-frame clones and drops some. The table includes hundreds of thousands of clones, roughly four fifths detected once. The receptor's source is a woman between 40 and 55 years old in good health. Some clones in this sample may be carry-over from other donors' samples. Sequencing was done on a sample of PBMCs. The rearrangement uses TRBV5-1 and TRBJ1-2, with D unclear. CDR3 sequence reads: CASSINRDYGYTF. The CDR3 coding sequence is TGCGCCAGCAGCATTAATCGGGACTATGGCTACACCTTC.